The entry below gives a single TCR beta chain sequence along with its context. Its binding antigen is unknown. Inclusive of the bounding cysteine and phenylalanine, the CDR3 is 13 residues long. No DNA is recorded. From the germline V gene (reference sequence), CDR1 is DFQATT and CDR2 is SNEGSKA. For each CD8+ T cell subset, flow sorting was done in triplicate, and 300,000 to 350,000 cells per subset went directly into RLT lysis buffer. Naive CD8+ T cells were defined stringently as CD45RO-CCR7+CD27+CD95- to exclude memory contaminants. Standard density gradient centrifugation was used to isolate peripheral blood mononuclear cells from buffy coats. Naive CXCR3-negative and CXCR3-positive CD8+ T cells were flow-sorted on a FACSAria III. An RNeasy Mini Kit was used to extract total RNA from the sorted cells. For sequencing, a NextSeq 550 was employed. The Human TCR Profiling Kit (MiLaboratory) was used to make UMI-labeled 5' RACE TRB cDNA libraries. cDNA synthesis used the entire amount of extracted RNA, and PCR amplification then used the entire amount of cDNA produced. Libraries were prepared in parallel using an identical number of PCR cycles. In the authors' own workflow: About 50,000 +/- 10,000 unique UMI-labeled TRB cDNA molecules per library were extracted with MIGEC and MiXCR, with at least two reads per UMI required. On average, roughly 40,000 +/- 10,000 functional in-frame TRB CDR3 nucleotide clonotypes lacking stop codons were found per library. After downsampling to 5000 UMI-labeled TRB molecules per sample, diversity metrics, including normalized Shannon-Wiener and Chao1, were computed in VDJtools. For the central five CDR3 residues, VDJtools calculated physicochemical properties weighted by clonotype size, namely interaction energy, strength, volume and Kidera factor 4. After the reads were reprocessed by TCRdb, one entry was made per CDR3 protein sequence, with no DNA. The V and J calls here are based on TCRdb, not the publication. This sample's clone table shows roughly 89,000 distinct CDR3 sequences. Approximately 1% of the sample is in the top ten clones.

The sample originates from a study of CXCR3-negative and CXCR3-positive naive CD8 T cells (dated by TCRdb to the late 2010s). Broadly, across the study: In total, 110 million to 150 million TRB reads were obtained, corresponding to roughly 1.5 +/- 0.3 million reads per library. Data from roughly eleven donors, pooled across two independent experiments, went into the diversity and physicochemical repertoire analyses. For the TRBV-TRBJ cluster analysis, the naive subsets came from about five donors, while the memory cells came from 3 donors.

Here is what the overall study found, with its caveats: Naive CXCR3-negative and CXCR3-positive cells from the same donor showed similar TRBV-TRBJ usage, whereas memory cells showed distinct patterns. Compared with CXCR3-negative naive cells, CXCR3-positive naive cells had TRB CDR3s with higher hydrophobicity (lower Kidera factor 4), lower energy, and higher strength and volume indices. Because surface CD5, which is linked to self-reactivity in mice, was comparable between the naive subsets, TCR interaction strength was also inferred from TRB CDR3 physicochemical properties. Repertoire diversity was comparably high in both naive subsets but much lower in memory CD8+ T cells. Freshly isolated PBMCs were used for most assays because CXCR3 expression went down partially after cryopreservation.

This sequence originates from a human donor in good health. Some clones in this sample may be carry-over from other donors' samples. The material sequenced was naive CXCR3- CD8+ T cells from blood. The cell subset or site label corresponds to: CD45RO-CCR7+CD27+CD95- naive CD8+ T cells lacking CXCR3 (TNR3-). The rearranged chain carries TRBV20-1 and TRBJ2-7; TCRdb's D gene call, TRBD2, goes unchecked for lack of DNA. CDR3 region: CSARGGGAYEQYF.